This entry describes one TCR beta chain. Sample-barcoded 5' priming and a J-beta primer mix drove a second PCR of about 6 to 11 cycles. MiXCR, run by TCRdb on the 5' RACE reads, gives a single entry per CDR3 protein. Here the sample spans 800,000 or so distinct CDR3 sequences, around 50% being singletons. Germline-derived CDR1 and CDR2 are SGDLS and YYNGEE. V shed 3 bases, J shed 8 bases, and the junction held 8 bases outside the gene matches. The CDR3 contains 14 residues. This sample is part of a study of blood T cells in healthy people across ages. Input material: blood. The sequence was obtained from an elderly man in good health. The V call is TRBV9, the J call TRBJ2-3, with 8 positions matching TRBD1. CDR3 coding DNA: TGTGCCAGCAGCGCTTCTCAGGGGGCGAGTACGCAGTATTTT. As protein: CASSASQGASTQYF.